This entry features one TCR beta chain sequence. Its specificity is unknown. Trimming shortened V by 0 bases and J by 7 bases, and 15 bases separated the two germline ends. CDR1 is LGHNA, CDR2 YNFKEQ, per germline. The CDR3 is 15 amino acids. This record comes from a study of beta chain features in type 1 diabetes. Study results and caveats: A cDNA-based sequencing approach could over-represent cells with high TCR expression. When Type 1 diabetes patients were examined, their TCRB CDR3s proved moderately but significantly shorter in all four CD4+ subsets.

Expressed TCRB transcripts were sequenced because the isolated RNA had all been reverse transcribed beforehand. Assay used: immunoSEQ multiplex PCR; TCRdb lists only in-frame clones, some missing. The sample records 550,000 to 850,000 clones, 13% being singletons. This chain connects TRBV4-2 to TRBJ1-2; D remains ambiguous. The sample comprised naive CD4+ T cells from blood. The source of this sequence is a man younger than 35 with type 1 diabetes. The CDR3 sequence is CASSQDLRSASGYTF. The CDR3, as DNA: TGTGCCAGCAGCCAAGACTTGAGGTCCGCCTCTGGCTACACCTTC.